One sample yielded the 25 T cell receptor beta chains listed below, sequenced in a study of T cells after yellow fever vaccination. TCRdb re-derived calls from the 5' RACE reads in MiXCR, one entry per CDR3 protein. Of about 160,000 distinct CDR3 sequences listed, almost 7% were seen once; the top ten hold roughly 2.5%. Sequencing was performed on CD4+ T cells sorted from PBMCs, taken around 5 days after the first yellow fever vaccination. The receptors were sampled from a man between 18 and 35 years old who received the YFV17D yellow fever vaccine.

There are a few counts of this clonotype. This chain links TRBV5-1 with TRBJ2-5; D not resolved. The CDR3 loop spans 14 amino acids. V lost 1 base and J 1 base, leaving 8 bases between the germline ends. CDR1 and CDR2 (germline): SGHRS, YFSETQ. This CDR3 reads CASSLYLSQETQYF. The DNA of the CDR3 is TGCGCCAGCAGCTTGTACCTCAGCCAAGAGACCCAGTACTTC.

This clonotype was counted ten times or more. The chain couples TRBV4-1 to TRBJ2-2; 15 nucleotides match TRBD2. CDR3 length: 18 amino acids. Germline assignment: CDR1 MGHRA and CDR2 YSYEKL. The J segment lost 1 base and the V segment lost 2 bases, leaving 2 bases of the junction unmatched. The CDR3 here is CASSQRTSGGVNTGELFF. CDR3 nucleotides: TGCGCCAGCAGCCAACGGACTAGCGGGGGGGTGAACACCGGGGAGCTGTTTTTT.

This clonotype was seen many times. This chain joins TRBV5-6 and TRBJ1-2, with a tentative D call TRBD1 (5 bases). CDR3 length equals 11 residues. Looked up from germline, CDR1 is SGHDT and CDR2 is YYEEEE. V was trimmed by 4 bases and J by 6 bases, leaving 7 bases between them. The CDR3 nucleotides read TGTGCCAGCAGCCGGGGGGATGGCTACACCTTC. Amino acids: CASSRGDGYTF.

Here the CDR3 reads CASSRVPAPYEQYF. The CDR3 DNA reads TGTGCCAGCAGCAGGGTCCCAGCGCCATACGAGCAGTACTTC. The chain recombines TRBV6-2 or TRBV6-3 with TRBJ2-7; tentatively, D is TRBD1 (5 bases). The V end lost 6 bases, the J end lost 4 bases, and 16 bases lay between the germline ends. The CDR3 runs 14 residues. Germline CDR1 MNHEY, CDR2 SVGEGT.

This clonotype has a count of ten or more. The chain employs TRBV2 and TRBJ1-1; D is ambiguous. This CDR3 has 12 amino acids. Trimming took 8 bases from V and 1 from J, leaving 8 bases between them. Germline V gene lookup returns CDR1 SNHLY and CDR2 FYNNEI. CDR3 bases: TGTGCCAGCCAACAGAAGAACACTGAAGCTTTCTTT. It codes for CASQQKNTEAFF.

The sample holds many counts of this clonotype. The chain recombines TRBV11-1 with TRBJ2-1, with 9 bases matching TRBD1. V lost 4 bases and J lost 9; bases outside the gene matches: 10. This CDR3 has 15 amino acids. Germline V lookup: CDR1 SGHAT, CDR2 FQDESV (reference sequence). The CDR3 protein is CASSYFRTGESEQFF. CDR3 sequence (DNA): TGTGCCAGCAGCTATTTTCGGACAGGGGAGAGTGAGCAGTTCTTC.

This clonotype appeared many times. The chain couples TRBV5-1 to TRBJ2-2, with 8 bases fitting TRBD2. The ends lost 5 bases at V and 6 bases at J; junction bases unmatched: 6. This CDR3 is 14 amino acids long. Looked up from germline, CDR1 is SGHRS and CDR2 is YFSETQ. This chain's CDR3 is CASRIAGPSGELFF. The CDR3 DNA is TGCGCCAGCAGAATAGCGGGGCCTTCCGGGGAGCTGTTTTTT.

In this sample, this clonotype turned up a few times. Here the CDR3 reads CSVEGGQNLNQPQHF. Written as DNA, the CDR3 is TGCAGCGTTGAAGGGGGACAGAATCTTAATCAGCCCCAGCATTTT. V gene TRBV29-1 combines with J gene TRBJ1-5, with 7 nucleotides matching TRBD1. The CDR3 is 15 residues long. CDR1 and CDR2 (germline): SQVTM, ANQGSEA. With V trimmed by 1 base and J by 4 bases, 7 bases remained unmatched.

This clonotype was counted between two and nine times. This chain uses TRBV7-8 with TRBJ2-5, with 7 bases matching TRBD2. Germline V gene lookup returns CDR1 SGHVS and CDR2 FQNEAQ. With V trimmed by 4 bases and J by 4 bases, 3 bases remained unmatched. The CDR3 sequence is 13 residues long. The CDR3 DNA sequence: TGTGCCAGCAGCTCAGGGAGGGGAGAGACCCAGTACTTC. Translation: CASSSGRGETQYF.

Of note for this clonotype: Since the CDR3 does not end with the conserved phenylalanine or tryptophan, this likely comes from a read error. The chain combines TRBV7-9 with TRBJ1-5, with TRBD1 identical over 8 bases. Germline V gives CDR1 SEHNR, CDR2 FQNEAQ (reference sequence). With 5 bases clipped from V and 5 bases from J, the junction kept 5 bases outside the gene matches. The CDR3 is 14 amino acids. DNA for the CDR3: TGTGCCAGCAGCCCCGGGACAGGCGATCAGCCCCAGCATTTA. Translating gives CASSPGTGDQPQHL.

As to this clonotype: Given a much more abundant clone one base away, this may be a read error. The rearrangement joins TRBV19 to TRBJ2-2; 8 bases map to TRBD1. CDR1 LNHDA and CDR2 SQIVND come from the germline V gene (reference sequence). This CDR3 comprises 17 residues. The CDR3 nucleotides are TGTGACAGTAGTAGGTCATCGGGACAGGCGAACACCGGGGAGCTGTTTTTT. Translated, it gives CDSSRSSGQANTGELFF. The full variable domain, completed using reference TRBV19 and TRBJ2-2, is DGGITQSPKYLFRKEGQNVTLSCEQNLNHDAMYWYRQDPGQGLRLIYYSQIVNDFQKGDIAEGYSVSREKKESFPLTVTSAQKNPTAFYLCDSSRSSGQANTGELFFGEGSRLTVL.

This clonotype was detected a few times. This chain joins TRBV6-5 and TRBJ1-2; D is perhaps TRBD1 (6 bases). The V gene's germline CDR1 is MNHEY and CDR2 SVGAGI. This CDR3 has 14 amino acids. Trimming stripped 0 bases from V and 7 bases from J, with 12 bases between. This chain's CDR3 is CASSYSPGERGYTF. CDR3 sequence (DNA): TGTGCCAGCAGTTACTCGCCAGGGGAACGTGGCTACACCTTC.

This clonotype was detected many times. The chain combines TRBV5-1 with TRBJ2-5, with TRBD1 matching over 7 bases. With 1 base clipped from V and 2 bases from J, the junction kept 5 bases outside the gene matches. The CDR3 is made up of 15 amino acids. Germline V lookup: CDR1 SGHRS, CDR2 YFSETQ. In DNA form, the CDR3 reads TGCGCCAGCAGCTTGACAGGGGCAAAACAAGAGACCCAGTACTTC. The encoded protein is CASSLTGAKQETQYF.

This rearrangement joins TRBV20-1 to TRBJ2-2; 13 bases are shared with TRBD2. The CDR3 consists of 15 residues. Trimming took 4 bases from V and 6 from J; bases not matched to a gene: 5. The germline V gene has CDR1 DFQATT and CDR2 SNEGSKA (reference sequence). The CDR3 sequence is CSATSGTSGAGELFF. Here the CDR3 DNA reads TGCAGTGCTACATCCGGGACTAGCGGGGCCGGGGAGCTGTTTTTT.

This clonotype occurred many times. V gene TRBV6-5 combines with J gene TRBJ2-3; no reliable D call. This CDR3 has 13 amino acids. The V gene's germline CDR1 is MNHEY and CDR2 SVGAGI. Trimming stripped 5 bases from V and 8 bases from J, with 14 bases between. This CDR3 is CASSNPRWSTQYF. The CDR3 DNA reads as TGTGCCAGCAGTAATCCACGGTGGAGTACGCAGTATTTT.

Ten or more counts support this clonotype. J is TRBJ1-1 and V is TRBV4-3, with D tentatively TRBD1 (5 bases). The CDR3 has 16 residues. Trimming shortened V by 0 bases and J by 6 bases, and 17 bases separated the two germline ends. In germline, CDR1 is LGHNA, CDR2 YSLEER. DNA of the CDR3: TGCGCCAGCAGCCAAGACGAGGTGGGGGTTGCGGCTGAAGCTTTCTTT. This codes for CASSQDEVGVAAEAFF.

This rearrangement joins TRBV20-1 to TRBJ2-1, with 9 bases fitting TRBD2. CDR3 length: 13 residues. CDR1 is DFQATT and CDR2 is SNEGSKA in the germline V gene (reference sequence). V dropped 6 bases and J dropped 4; count of bases not matched to a gene: 4. The DNA of the CDR3 is TGCAGTGCCGCTAGCGGGGATTACAATGAGCAGTTCTTC. This sequence encodes CSAASGDYNEQFF.

This clonotype was detected many times. The V and J genes are TRBV12-3 or TRBV12-4 and TRBJ1-2, with D maybe TRBD1 (6 bases). V shed 1 base and J shed 4 bases, with 10 bases lying between them. This CDR3 region has 14 residues. For the CDR3, the DNA is TGTGCCAGCAGTTTAGTAGGGGGGACCTATGGCTACACCTTC. Translated: CASSLVGGTYGYTF.

This clonotype was seen repeatedly, ten times or more. This chain links TRBV5-6 with TRBJ2-7, with D unclear. This CDR3 contains 12 residues. Trimming stripped 3 bases from V and 4 bases from J, with 8 bases between. Germline CDR1 and CDR2: SGHDT and YYEEEE. The CDR3 DNA sequence: TGTGCCAGCAGCTCCCTTGGGTACGAGCAGTACTTC. Its translation: CASSSLGYEQYF. Looking up the rest from reference TRBV5-6 and TRBJ2-7 gives the full variable domain: DAGVTQSPTHLIKTRGQQVTLRCSPKSGHDTVSWYQQALGQGPQFIFQYYEEEERQRGNFPDRFSGHQFPNYSSELNVNALLLGDSALYLCASSSLGYEQYFGPGTRLTVT.

This clonotype was seen a few times. This chain connects TRBV5-6 to TRBJ2-7, with D unclear. The CDR3 is 12 amino acids. The germline gives CDR1 SGHDT, CDR2 YYEEEE. Trimming cost V 3 bases and J 6 bases, with 10 bases left between them. Here the CDR3 reads CASSSPAAEQYF. CDR3 sequence (DNA): TGTGCCAGCAGCTCTCCGGCAGCCGAGCAGTACTTC.

This clonotype was counted at least ten times. V is TRBV5-1 and J is TRBJ2-2; D not certain. V lost 0 bases and J lost 0, with 6 bases in between. CDR3 length: 15 amino acids. CDR1 and CDR2 (germline): SGHRS, YFSETQ. CDR3 amino acids: CASSLEGPNTGELFF. CDR3 DNA: TGCGCCAGCAGCTTGGAAGGTCCGAACACCGGGGAGCTGTTTTTT. The entire variable domain, with the rest obtained from reference TRBV5-1 and TRBJ2-2, is as follows: KAGVTQTPRYLIKTRGQQVTLSCSPISGHRSVSWYQQTPGQGLQFLFEYFSETQRNKGNFPGRFSGRQFSNSRSEMNVSTLELGDSALYLCASSLEGPNTGELFFGEGSRLTVL.

This clonotype occurred a few times. The rearrangement uses TRBV6-2 or TRBV6-3 and TRBJ2-5; D is undetermined. The CDR3 runs 13 residues. Per the germline V gene, CDR1 is MNHEY and CDR2 is SVGEGT. Between the trimmed V and J ends, which lost 7 bases and 4 bases, there was a span of 13 bases. CDR3: CASTVTTLETQYF. The CDR3 nucleotides read TGTGCCAGCACAGTAACGACGTTAGAGACCCAGTACTTC.

This clonotype appeared many times. This chain links TRBV4-1 with TRBJ2-7, with 9 bases aligning to TRBD1. Per the germline V gene, CDR1 is MGHRA and CDR2 is YSYEKL. With V trimmed by 3 bases and J by 5 bases, 2 bases remained unmatched. The CDR3 totals 13 residues. CDR3 sequence: CASSQRQGDEQYV. The CDR3 DNA follows: TGCGCCAGCAGCCAGAGACAGGGGGACGAGCAGTACGTC.

This clonotype occurred many times. The gene calls are TRBV28 and TRBJ1-5; 7 bases are a match to TRBD1. This CDR3 spans 18 amino acids. Unmatched junction bases numbered 15, after V lost 7 bases and J lost 0 bases. Germline V gene sequence: CDR1 MDHEN, CDR2 SYDVKM. The CDR3 reads CASTQPGTDYYSNQPQHF. In nucleotides, the CDR3 is TGTGCCAGCACCCAACCAGGGACAGACTATTATAGCAATCAGCCCCAGCATTTT.

This clonotype was counted between two and nine times. CDR3 sequence (DNA): TGTGCCAGCAGCTTGGACCTAGCGGGGGGGCAAGTGAATACGCAGTATTTT. This codes for CASSLDLAGGQVNTQYF. This chain uses TRBV5-4 with TRBJ2-3; TRBD2 matches at 12 bases. Germline CDR1 and CDR2: SGHNT and YYREEE (reference sequence). CDR3 length equals 17 residues. V was pared by 0 bases and J by 7 bases, with 9 bases of the junction left unmatched.